A selection of T cell receptor beta chains follows, all from one sample in a study of cytomegalovirus exposure and HLA in healthy donors. The table came from immunoSEQ multiplex PCR; TCRdb's copy has only in-frame clones and leaves some out. The table lists about 85,000 clones, approximately 80% of them singletons, with around a quarter in the top ten. The sequencing sample was made of PBMCs. The receptors here all came from a woman between 45 and 60 years old in good health and CMV-seropositive. The CDR3 runs from the conserved cysteine through the conserved F or W. Each record gives: clone size, D gene, V gene, J gene, CDR3 protein, CDR3 DNA. D genes are given only for firm matches. The size of a clone is reported for some rows only, either as once, few or many, or as a class for expanded clones.

>NA|NA|TRBV7-3|TRBJ2-1
CASSLETQIGLKNEQFF
TGTGCCAGCAGCTTAGAAACCCAAATAGGACTTAAGAATGAGCAGTTCTTC
>NA|NA|TRBV27|TRBJ2-1
CASSPGGVRNEQFF
TGTGCCAGCAGTCCCGGCGGGGTCCGAAATGAGCAGTTCTTC
>NA|TRBD1|TRBV10-3|TRBJ1-6
CAINRGGNSPLHF
TGTGCCATAAACAGGGGGGGGAATTCACCCCTCCACTTT
>NA|TRBD1|TRBV10-3|TRBJ1-1
CAISGSLGQGRNTEAFF
TGTGCCATCTCCGGGTCCCTGGGACAGGGACGGAACACTGAAGCTTTCTTT
>NA|TRBD1|TRBV19|TRBJ1-5
CASRIGTGGNQPQHF
TGTGCCAGTAGGATTGGGACAGGGGGAAATCAGCCCCAGCATTTT
>NA|TRBD1|TRBV11-3|TRBJ2-3
CASSVVGHGTDRTQYF
TGTGCCAGCAGCGTCGTAGGGCACGGGACAGACCGTACGCAGTATTTT
>NA|TRBD2|TRBV10-2|TRBJ2-5
CASSDMTSGAVETQYF
TGCGCCAGCAGTGATATGACTAGCGGGGCGGTGGAGACCCAGTACTTC
>NA|NA|TRBV10-3|TRBJ2-7
CAIRMTVSHEQYF
TGTGCCATCAGGATGACAGTTTCCCACGAGCAGTACTTC
>NA|TRBD1|TRBV5-1|TRBJ2-7
CASSLALQGLYEQYF
TGCGCCAGCAGTCTGGCGTTACAGGGGCTTTACGAGCAGTACTTC
>NA|TRBD1|TRBV19|TRBJ1-5
CASSRTGGISNQPQHF
TGTGCCAGTAGTAGGACAGGGGGTATTAGCAATCAGCCCCAGCATTTT
>NA|TRBD2|TRBV15|TRBJ2-5
CATSRGRTSGVETQYF
TGTGCCACCAGCAGAGGCAGGACTAGCGGGGTAGAGACCCAGTACTTC
>NA|NA|TRBV7-8|TRBJ2-7
CASRTYYEQYF
TGTGCCAGCAGAACATACTACGAGCAGTACTTC
>NA|NA|TRBV6-5|TRBJ2-5
CASSQTGRGETQYF
TGTGCCAGCAGCCAGACAGGACGGGGAGAGACCCAGTACTTC
>NA|TRBD2|TRBV6-5|TRBJ2-2
CASNRGDSFTGELFF
TGTGCCAGCAATCGGGGGGACTCATTCACCGGGGAGCTGTTTTTT
>NA|NA|TRBV2|TRBJ2-3
CASQDFTDTQYF
TGTGCCAGCCAGGACTTCACAGATACGCAGTATTTT
>NA|NA|TRBV9|TRBJ1-2
CASSTAGPRDGYTF
TGTGCCAGCAGCACTGCCGGGCCGAGGGATGGCTACACCTTC
>NA|TRBD1|TRBV5-4|TRBJ1-2
CASSLDTGVDYGYTF
TGTGCCAGCAGCTTGGATACAGGGGTTGACTATGGCTACACCTTC
>NA|TRBD1|TRBV6-5|TRBJ2-1
CASSTQGANEQFF
TGTGCCAGCAGTACCCAGGGGGCCAATGAGCAGTTCTTC
>NA|NA|TRBV1|TRBJ2-2
CTSSPSVASCNTGELFF
TGCACCAGCAGCCCCTCGGTAGCCTCTTGTAACACCGGGGAGCTGTTTTTT
>NA|TRBD2|TRBV19|TRBJ2-5
CASSIVTSGRQETQYF
TGTGCCAGTAGTATAGTAACTAGCGGGAGACAAGAGACCCAGTACTTC
>once|TRBD2|TRBV7-2|TRBJ2-3
CASSLSSGGMSMNTQYF
TGTGCCAGCAGCTTAAGTAGCGGGGGAATGTCCATGAATACGCAGTATTTT
>NA|NA|TRBV7-2|TRBJ1-1
CASSFGRGNTEAFF
TGTGCCAGCAGCTTCGGACGGGGGAACACTGAAGCTTTCTTT
>NA|NA|TRBV4-2|TRBJ1-1
CASSQDSRGASEAFF
TGTGCCAGCAGCCAAGATTCGCGGGGGGCAAGCGAAGCTTTCTTT
>NA|NA|TRBV5-6|TRBJ1-5
CASSRMSGVHQPQHF
TGTGCCAGCAGCCGAATGTCAGGGGTCCATCAGCCCCAGCATTTT
>NA|TRBD2|TRBV6-1|TRBJ2-1
CASSGTSGVYNEQFF
TGTGCCAGCAGTGGCACTAGCGGGGTATACAATGAGCAGTTCTTC
>NA|TRBD2|TRBV7-8|TRBJ2-7
CASSLAERGGFEQYF
TGTGCCAGCAGCTTAGCAGAGCGGGGGGGCTTCGAGCAGTACTTC
>NA|TRBD2|TRBV13|TRBJ2-3
CASSATSGGTDTQYF
TGTGCCAGCAGCGCAACTAGCGGGGGCACAGATACGCAGTATTTT
>few|NA|TRBV6-1|TRBJ1-5
CASSESPGRDNQPQHF
TGTGCCAGCAGTGAATCCCCGGGGAGGGACAATCAGCCCCAGCATTTT
>NA|TRBD1|TRBV5-6|TRBJ1-2
CASSLALGTGGYTF
TGTGCCAGCAGCTTGGCGTTAGGGACAGGGGGCTACACCTTC
>few|NA|TRBV3-1/TRBV3-2|TRBJ1-5
CASSQYQHF
TGTGCCAGCAGCCAATACCAGCATTTT
>few|NA|TRBV30|TRBJ1-4
CAWSLRQFPNEKLFF
TGTGCCTGGAGTCTTAGACAGTTCCCTAATGAAAAACTGTTTTTT
>NA|NA|TRBV5-6|TRBJ1-2
CASSSLSERGYTF
TGTGCCAGCAGCAGCTTGTCGGAGCGGGGCTACACCTTC
>NA|TRBD1|TRBV29-1|TRBJ1-1
CSGTVDRVGTEAFF
TGCAGCGGAACCGTAGACAGGGTAGGCACTGAAGCTTTCTTT
>NA|NA|TRBV4-2|TRBJ1-1
CASSPGERTNTEAFF
TGTGCCAGCAGCCCAGGGGAAAGGACGAACACTGAAGCTTTCTTT
>NA|NA|TRBV11-2|TRBJ1-4
CASSVAGATNEKLFF
TGTGCCAGCAGCGTCGCAGGGGCAACTAATGAAAAACTGTTTTTT
>NA|NA|TRBV2|TRBJ1-3
CASSEVRATGNTIYF
TGTGCCAGCAGTGAAGTCAGGGCAACTGGAAACACCATATATTTT
>NA|TRBD1|TRBV15|TRBJ1-1
CATSSPGQGWTEAFF
TGTGCCACCAGCAGTCCGGGACAGGGATGGACTGAAGCTTTCTTT
>NA|NA|TRBV5-1|TRBJ2-5
CASSPYQETQYF
TGCGCCAGCAGCCCGTACCAAGAGACCCAGTACTTC
>NA|NA|TRBV5-6|TRBJ1-1
CASSLTGNTEAFF
TGTGCCAGCAGCTTGACAGGGAATACTGAAGCTTTCTTT
>NA|TRBD2|TRBV19|TRBJ2-1
CASSILQLAGVISYNEQFF
TGTGCCAGTAGTATCCTACAACTAGCGGGAGTAATCTCCTACAATGAGCAGTTCTTC
>NA|TRBD1|TRBV5-4|TRBJ1-2
CASSSNRGYYGYTF
TGTGCCAGCAGCTCGAACAGGGGTTACTATGGCTACACCTTC